This T cell receptor beta chain stems from a study of neurological immune-mediated disorders. This clonotype showed up just a few times. Each CDR3 protein is one row after TCRdb ran MiXCR on the 5' RACE reads. Here the sample spans more than 100,000 distinct CDR3 sequences, about 10% being singletons. V was pared by 5 bases and J by 2 bases, with 7 bases of the junction left unmatched. This CDR3 spans 16 amino acids. Germline values: CDR1 SGHTA, CDR2 FQGNSA. Time point noted: longitudinal time-point 3. The TCR sequence derives from a female donor with HTLV-1-associated myelopathy (HAM/TSP). The chain couples TRBV7-2 to TRBJ2-3, with 10 bases identical to TRBD2. Sequencing used PBMCs. The CDR3 sequence: CASSPWTSGSTDTQYF. As DNA, the CDR3 is TGTGCCAGCAGCCCTTGGACTAGCGGCTCCACAGATACGCAGTATTTT.